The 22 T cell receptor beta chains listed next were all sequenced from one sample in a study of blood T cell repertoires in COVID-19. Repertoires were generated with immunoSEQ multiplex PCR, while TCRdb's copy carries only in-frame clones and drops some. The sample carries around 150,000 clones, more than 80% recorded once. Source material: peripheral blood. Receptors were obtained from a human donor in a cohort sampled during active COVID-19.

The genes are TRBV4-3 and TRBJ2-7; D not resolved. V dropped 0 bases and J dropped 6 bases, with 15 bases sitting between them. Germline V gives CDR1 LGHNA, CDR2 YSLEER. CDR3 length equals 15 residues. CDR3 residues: CASSQDRNSPFEQYF. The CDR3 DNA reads TGCGCCAGCAGCCAAGATCGTAATAGTCCGTTCGAGCAGTACTTC.

In nucleotides, the CDR3 is TGTGCCAGCAGTTACGGCCGGTTGGGACAGGGGTTCTTC. Translating gives CASSYGRLGQGFF. This chain joins TRBV6-2 or TRBV6-3 and TRBJ2-1; TRBD1 agrees at 9 bases. The CDR3 has 13 residues. Per germline, CDR1 MNHEY and CDR2 SVGEGT. The ends lost 2 bases at V and 15 bases at J; junction bases unmatched: 8.

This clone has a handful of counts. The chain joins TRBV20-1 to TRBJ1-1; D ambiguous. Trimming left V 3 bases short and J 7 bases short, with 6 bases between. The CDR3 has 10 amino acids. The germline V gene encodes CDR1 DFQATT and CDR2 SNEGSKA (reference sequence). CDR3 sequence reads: CSASNIEAFF. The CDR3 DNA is TGCAGTGCTAGTAATATTGAAGCTTTCTTT.

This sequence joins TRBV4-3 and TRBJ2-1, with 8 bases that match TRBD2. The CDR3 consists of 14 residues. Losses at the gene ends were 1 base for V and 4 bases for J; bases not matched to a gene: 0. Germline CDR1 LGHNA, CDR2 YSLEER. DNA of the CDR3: TGCGCCAGCAGCCAAGTAGCGGGGTACAATGAGCAGTTCTTC. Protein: CASSQVAGYNEQFF.

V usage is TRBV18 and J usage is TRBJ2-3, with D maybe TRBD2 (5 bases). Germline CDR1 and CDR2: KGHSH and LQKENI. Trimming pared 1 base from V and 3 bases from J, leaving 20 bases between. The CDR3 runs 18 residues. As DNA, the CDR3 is TGTGCCAGCTCACCACTACGACTATTAGCGCCCCAGACAGATACGCAGTATTTT. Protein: CASSPLRLLAPQTDTQYF.

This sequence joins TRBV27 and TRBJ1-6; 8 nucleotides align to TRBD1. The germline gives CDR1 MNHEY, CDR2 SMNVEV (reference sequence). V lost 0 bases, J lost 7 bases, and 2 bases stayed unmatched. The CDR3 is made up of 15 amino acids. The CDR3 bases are TGTGCCAGCAGTTTATCCGGACAGGGAAATTCACCCCTCCACTTT. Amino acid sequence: CASSLSGQGNSPLHF.

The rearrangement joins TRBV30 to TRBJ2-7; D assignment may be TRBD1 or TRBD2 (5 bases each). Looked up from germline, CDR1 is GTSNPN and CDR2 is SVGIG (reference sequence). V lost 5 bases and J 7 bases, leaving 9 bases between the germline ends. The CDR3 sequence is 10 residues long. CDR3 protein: CAWGEGEQYF. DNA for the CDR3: TGTGCCTGGGGAGAGGGGGAGCAGTACTTC.

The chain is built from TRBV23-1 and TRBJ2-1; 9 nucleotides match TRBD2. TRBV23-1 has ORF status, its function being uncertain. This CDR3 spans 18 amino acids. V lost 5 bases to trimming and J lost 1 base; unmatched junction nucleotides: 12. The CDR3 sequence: CASSYRVLAGNSYNEQFF. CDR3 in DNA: TGCGCCAGCAGTTATAGGGTGCTAGCGGGGAATTCCTACAATGAGCAGTTCTTC.

CDR3 protein: CASSPTGGADEQYF. CDR3 coding DNA: TGTGCCAGCAGCCCCACAGGGGGAGCCGACGAGCAGTACTTC. The chain combines TRBV7-3 with TRBJ2-7; the match to TRBD1 covers 8 bases. The CDR3 loop spans 14 amino acids. After removal of 5 bases from V and 5 bases from J, the junction contained 8 bases not matched to a gene. Germline V gene lookup returns CDR1 SGHTA and CDR2 FQGTGA.

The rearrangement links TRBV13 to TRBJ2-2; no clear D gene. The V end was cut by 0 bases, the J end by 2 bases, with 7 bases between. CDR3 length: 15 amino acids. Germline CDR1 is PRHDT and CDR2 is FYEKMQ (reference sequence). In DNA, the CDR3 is TGTGCCAGCAGCTTAGGGGGCCCAAACACCGGGGAGCTGTTTTTT. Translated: CASSLGGPNTGELFF.

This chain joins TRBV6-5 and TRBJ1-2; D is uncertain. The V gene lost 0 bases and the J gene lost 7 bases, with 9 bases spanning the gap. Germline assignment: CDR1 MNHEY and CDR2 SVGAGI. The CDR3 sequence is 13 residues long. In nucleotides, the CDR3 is TGTGCCAGCAGTTACTCGTCCGAGGGTGGCTACACCTTC. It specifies CASSYSSEGGYTF.

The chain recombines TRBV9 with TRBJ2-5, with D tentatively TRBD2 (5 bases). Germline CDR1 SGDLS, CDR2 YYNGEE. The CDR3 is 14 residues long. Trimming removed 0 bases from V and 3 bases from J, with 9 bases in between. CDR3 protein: CASSVGLLEETQYF. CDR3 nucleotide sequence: TGTGCCAGCAGCGTAGGTTTACTAGAAGAGACCCAGTACTTC.

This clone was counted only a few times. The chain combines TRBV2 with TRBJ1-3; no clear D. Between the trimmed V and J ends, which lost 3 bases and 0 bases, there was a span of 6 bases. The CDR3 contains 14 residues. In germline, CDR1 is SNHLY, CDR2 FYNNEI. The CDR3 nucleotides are TGTGCCAGCAGTGAGGCCAGCTCTGGAAACACCATATATTTT. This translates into CASSEASSGNTIYF.

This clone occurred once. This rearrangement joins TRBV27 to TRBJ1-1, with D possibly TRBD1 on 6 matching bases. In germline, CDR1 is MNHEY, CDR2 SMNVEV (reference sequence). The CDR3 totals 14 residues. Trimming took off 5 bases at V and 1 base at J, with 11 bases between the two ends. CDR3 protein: CASSPGQWNTEAFF. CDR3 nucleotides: TGTGCCAGCAGTCCCGGACAGTGGAACACTGAAGCTTTCTTT.

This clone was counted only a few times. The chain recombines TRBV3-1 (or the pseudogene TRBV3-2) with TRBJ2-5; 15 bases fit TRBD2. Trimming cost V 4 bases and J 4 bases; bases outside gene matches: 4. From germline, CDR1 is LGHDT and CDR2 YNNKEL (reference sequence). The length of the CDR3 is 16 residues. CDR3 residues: CASSRGTSGRSETQYF. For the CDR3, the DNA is TGTGCCAGCAGCCGCGGGACTAGCGGGAGGTCAGAGACCCAGTACTTC.

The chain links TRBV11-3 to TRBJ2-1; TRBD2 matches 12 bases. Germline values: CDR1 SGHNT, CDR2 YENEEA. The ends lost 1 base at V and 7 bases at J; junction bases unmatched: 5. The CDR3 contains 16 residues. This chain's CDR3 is CASSLVLAGGPNEQFF. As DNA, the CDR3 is TGTGCCAGCAGCTTAGTTCTAGCGGGGGGGCCTAATGAGCAGTTCTTC. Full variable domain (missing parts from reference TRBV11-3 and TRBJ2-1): EAGVVQSPRYKIIEKKQPVAFWCNPISGHNTLYWYLQNLGQGPELLIRYENEEAVDDSQLPKDRFSAERLKGVDSTLKIQPAELGDSAVYLCASSLVLAGGPNEQFFGPGTRLTVL.

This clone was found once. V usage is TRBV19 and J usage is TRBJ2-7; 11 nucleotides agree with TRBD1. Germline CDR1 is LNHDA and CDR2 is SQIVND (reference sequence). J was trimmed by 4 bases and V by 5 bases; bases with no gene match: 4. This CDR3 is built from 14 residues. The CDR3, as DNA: TGTGCCAGTAGTTTCCGGGACAGGGGGTACGAGCAGTACTTC. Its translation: CASSFRDRGYEQYF.

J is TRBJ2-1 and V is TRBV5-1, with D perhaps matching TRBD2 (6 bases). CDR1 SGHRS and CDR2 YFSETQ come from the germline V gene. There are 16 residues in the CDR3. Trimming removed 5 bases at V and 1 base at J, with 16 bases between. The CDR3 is CASSRDGSLSYNEQFF. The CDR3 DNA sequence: TGCGCCAGCAGTAGGGACGGGAGTTTGTCCTACAATGAGCAGTTCTTC.

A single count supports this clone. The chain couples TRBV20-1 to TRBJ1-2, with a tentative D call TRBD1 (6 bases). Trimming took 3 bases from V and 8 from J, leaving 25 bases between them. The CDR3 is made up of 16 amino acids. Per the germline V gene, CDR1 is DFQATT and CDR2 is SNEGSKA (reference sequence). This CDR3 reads CSASARLSTGREGYTF. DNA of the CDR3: TGCAGTGCTAGTGCCCGCCTCTCTACAGGGCGAGAGGGCTACACCTTC.

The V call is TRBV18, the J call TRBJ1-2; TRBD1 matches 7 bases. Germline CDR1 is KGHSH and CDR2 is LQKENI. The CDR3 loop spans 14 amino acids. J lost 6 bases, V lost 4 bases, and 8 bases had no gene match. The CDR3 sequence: CASSLRDRGNGYTF. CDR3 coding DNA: TGTGCCAGCTCACTCCGGGACAGAGGTAATGGCTACACCTTC.

CDR3 in DNA: TGTGCCAGCAGCGCCCTTGGACAGGATCATGAGCAGTTCTTC. It encodes CASSALGQDHEQFF. The chain joins TRBV11-3 to TRBJ2-1; 7 bases match TRBD1. The CDR3 is 14 residues long. After removal of 5 bases from V and 8 bases from J, the junction contained 9 bases not matched to a gene. Germline V gene lookup returns CDR1 SGHNT and CDR2 YENEEA.

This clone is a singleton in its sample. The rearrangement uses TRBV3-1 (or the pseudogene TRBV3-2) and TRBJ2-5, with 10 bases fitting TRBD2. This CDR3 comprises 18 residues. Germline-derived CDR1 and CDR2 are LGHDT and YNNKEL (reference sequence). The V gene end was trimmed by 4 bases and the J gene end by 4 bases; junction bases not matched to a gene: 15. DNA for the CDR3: TGTGCCAGCAGCCCCCTGGGACTAGCGATTGGGGGGAGAGAGACCCAGTACTTC. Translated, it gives CASSPLGLAIGGRETQYF.